These 3 T cell receptor beta chains were sequenced from one sample in a study of control samples from healthy donors and cancer patients. Clones were sequenced by immunoSEQ multiplex PCR, and TCRdb holds only the in-frame ones, with some missing. The data show more than 95,000 clones, with roughly 93% seen just once and about 7.3% held by the top ten. The sequenced material came from blood. These receptors all stem from a man aged 18 to 29 in good health.

The rearrangement links TRBV24-1 to TRBJ2-2, with TRBD2 matching over 8 bases. Germline assignment: CDR1 KGHDR and CDR2 SFDVKD. The V gene end was trimmed by 0 bases and the J gene end by 3 bases; junction bases not matched to a gene: 11. The CDR3 has 19 amino acids. CDR3 sequence: CATSDLRGGFPGDTGELFF. The CDR3 region has the DNA TGTGCCACCAGTGATTTGCGGGGGGGGTTCCCGGGTGACACCGGGGAGCTGTTTTTT.

This chain joins TRBV29-1 and TRBJ2-6; D is undetermined. The CDR3 is made up of 14 amino acids. Germline values: CDR1 SQVTM, CDR2 ANQGSEA. Trimming stripped 5 bases from V and 0 bases from J, with 8 bases between. The CDR3 spells CSVRPNSGANVLTF. For the CDR3, the DNA is TGCAGCGTTCGACCTAACTCTGGGGCCAACGTCCTGACTTTC.

The chain is built from TRBV6-4 and TRBJ2-2; no reliable D call. The CDR3 totals 14 residues. Trimming shortened V by 3 bases and J by 5 bases, and 10 bases separated the two germline ends. Germline V gene sequence: CDR1 MRHNA, CDR2 SNTAGT. Here the CDR3 DNA reads TGTGCCAGCAGTGAACACCACGGGACCGGGGAGCTGTTTTTT. Translating it yields CASSEHHGTGELFF.